This TCR beta chain was identified during a study of blood T cell repertoires in COVID-19. Trimming removed 4 bases from V and 1 base from J; junction bases left unmatched: 0. The CDR3 contains 14 residues. CDR1 and CDR2 (germline): SGHTA, FQGNSA. Authors' data handling: Estimates of nucleated cell counts were drawn from the amplification of reference gene primers. Here immunoSEQ multiplex PCR was the method, and the copy in TCRdb shows in-frame clones only, minus some. That table gives V, J and clone size, and the DNA gave D and trimming. The sample includes 350,000 to 400,000 clones, around 87% of them seen just once. Adults between about 18 and 89 years of age took part from under 25 US areas.

The sequence was obtained from a man between 35 and 55 years old in a cohort exposed to, infected with or recovered from COVID-19 (not recorded which). The genes are TRBV7-2 and TRBJ1-1, with TRBD1 matching over 10 bases. Sequencing was performed on PBMCs or T cells enriched from blood (not recorded which). The CDR3 sequence: CASSWDRGNTEAFF. The CDR3 DNA is TGTGCCAGCAGCTGGGACAGGGGGAACACTGAAGCTTTCTTT.